This T cell receptor (beta chain) comes out of a study of T cells after yellow fever vaccination. Notes on this clonotype: Its cognate antigen is unknown.

TCRdb passed the 5' RACE reads through MiXCR, listing each CDR3 protein once. The table lists approximately 150,000 distinct CDR3 sequences, 6.2% of them singletons. Findings of the study overall: CD4 and CD8 compartments shared a small share of clonotypes. At around 95% for CD4 and around 91% for CD8, most primary-vaccination clones showed up again after the booster.

The germline V gene has CDR1 SGHTA and CDR2 FQGNSA. The V gene end was trimmed by 1 base and the J gene end by 4 bases; junction bases not matched to a gene: 1. The CDR3 spans 14 residues. This clonotype was sampled from a young man who received the YFV17D yellow fever vaccine. The genes are TRBV7-2 and TRBJ2-1; 7 nucleotides line up with TRBD2. The input for sequencing was CD4+ T cells sorted from PBMCs, taken on the day of the first yellow fever vaccination. The CDR3 sequence: CASSLGSGYNEQFF. CDR3 DNA sequence: TGTGCCAGCAGCTTAGGTAGCGGGTACAATGAGCAGTTCTTC. The whole variable domain, remainder taken from reference TRBV7-2 and TRBJ2-1, is GAGVSQSPSNKVTEKGKDVELRCDPISGHTALYWYRQSLGQGLEFLIYFQGNSAPDKSGLPSDRFSAERTGGSVSTLTIQRTQQEDSAVYLCASSLGSGYNEQFFGPGTRLTVL.